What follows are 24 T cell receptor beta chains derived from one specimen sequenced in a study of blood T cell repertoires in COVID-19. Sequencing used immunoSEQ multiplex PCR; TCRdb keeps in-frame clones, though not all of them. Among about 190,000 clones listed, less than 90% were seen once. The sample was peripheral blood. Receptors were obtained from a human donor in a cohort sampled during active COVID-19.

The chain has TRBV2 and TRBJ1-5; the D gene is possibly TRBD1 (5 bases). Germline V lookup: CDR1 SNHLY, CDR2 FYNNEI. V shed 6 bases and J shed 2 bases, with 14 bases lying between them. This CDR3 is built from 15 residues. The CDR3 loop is CASSRRVMGNQPQHF. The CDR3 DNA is TGTGCCAGCAGCCGCAGGGTTATGGGCAATCAGCCCCAGCATTTT.

Written as DNA, the CDR3 is TGTGCCAGCAGCTTATCAGGGACAGTTGGCTACACCTTC. Its translation is CASSLSGTVGYTF. V usage is TRBV7-2 and J usage is TRBJ1-2; 7 bases are a match to TRBD1. The CDR3 has 13 amino acids. The germline V gene has CDR1 SGHTA and CDR2 FQGNSA. Trimming cost V 2 bases and J 7 bases; bases outside gene matches: 4.

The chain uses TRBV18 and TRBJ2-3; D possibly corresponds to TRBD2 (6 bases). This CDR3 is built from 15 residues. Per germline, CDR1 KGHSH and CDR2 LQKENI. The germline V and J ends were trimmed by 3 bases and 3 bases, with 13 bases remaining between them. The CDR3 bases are TGTGCCAGCTCACCCCAGGCGGGGCTTACAGATACGCAGTATTTT. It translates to CASSPQAGLTDTQYF.

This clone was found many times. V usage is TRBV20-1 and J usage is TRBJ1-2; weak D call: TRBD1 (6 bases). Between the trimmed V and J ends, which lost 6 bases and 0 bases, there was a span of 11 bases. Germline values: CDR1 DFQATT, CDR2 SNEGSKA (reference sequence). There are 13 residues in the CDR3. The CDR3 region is CSASQGSNYGYTF. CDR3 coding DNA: TGCAGTGCGAGTCAGGGGTCTAACTATGGCTACACCTTC.

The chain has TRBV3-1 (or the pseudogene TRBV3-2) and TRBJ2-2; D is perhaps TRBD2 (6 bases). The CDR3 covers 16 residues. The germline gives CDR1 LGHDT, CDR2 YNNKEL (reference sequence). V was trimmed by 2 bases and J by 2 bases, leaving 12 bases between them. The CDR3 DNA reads TGTGCCAGCAGCCAAACCGGGACTCTAAACACCGGGGAGCTGTTTTTT. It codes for CASSQTGTLNTGELFF.

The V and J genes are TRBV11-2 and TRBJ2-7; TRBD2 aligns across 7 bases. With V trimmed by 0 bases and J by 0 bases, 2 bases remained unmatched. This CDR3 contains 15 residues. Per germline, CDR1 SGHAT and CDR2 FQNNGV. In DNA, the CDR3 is TGTGCCAGCAGCTTAGAGGGGGGGAGCTCCTACGAGCAGTACTTC. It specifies CASSLEGGSSYEQYF.

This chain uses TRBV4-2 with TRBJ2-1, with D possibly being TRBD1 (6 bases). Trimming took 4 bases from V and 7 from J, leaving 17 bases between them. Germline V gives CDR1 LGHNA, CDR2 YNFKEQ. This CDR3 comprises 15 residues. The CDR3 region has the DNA TGTGCCAGCAGCCTACGGGTCGGAGACAGGAATGAGCAGTTCTTC. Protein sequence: CASSLRVGDRNEQFF.

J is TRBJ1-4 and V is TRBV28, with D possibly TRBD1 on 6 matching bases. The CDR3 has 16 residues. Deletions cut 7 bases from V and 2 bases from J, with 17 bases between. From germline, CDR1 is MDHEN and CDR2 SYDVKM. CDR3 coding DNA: TGTGCCAGCACCCGGGGAGGGAGGGGGACTAATGAAAAACTGTTTTTT. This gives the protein CASTRGGRGTNEKLFF.

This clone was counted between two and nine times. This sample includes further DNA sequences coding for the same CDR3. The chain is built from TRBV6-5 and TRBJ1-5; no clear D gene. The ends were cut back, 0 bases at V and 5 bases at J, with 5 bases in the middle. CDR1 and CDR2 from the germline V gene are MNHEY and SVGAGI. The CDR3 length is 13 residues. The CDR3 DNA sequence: TGTGCCAGCAGTTACTCACGGTATCAGCCCCAGCATTTT. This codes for CASSYSRYQPQHF.

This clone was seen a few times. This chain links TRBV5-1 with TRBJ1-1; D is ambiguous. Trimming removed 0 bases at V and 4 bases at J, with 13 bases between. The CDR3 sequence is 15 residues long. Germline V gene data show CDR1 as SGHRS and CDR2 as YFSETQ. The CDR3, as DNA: TGCGCCAGCAGCTTGGATTGGGGTGGGAGCACTGAAGCTTTCTTT. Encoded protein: CASSLDWGGSTEAFF.

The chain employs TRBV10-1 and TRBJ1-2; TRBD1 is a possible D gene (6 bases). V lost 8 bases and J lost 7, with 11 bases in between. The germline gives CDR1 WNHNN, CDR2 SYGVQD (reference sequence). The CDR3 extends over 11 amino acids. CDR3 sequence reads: CASSGESGYTF. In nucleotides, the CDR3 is TGCGCCAGCTCAGGGGAGTCTGGCTACACCTTC.

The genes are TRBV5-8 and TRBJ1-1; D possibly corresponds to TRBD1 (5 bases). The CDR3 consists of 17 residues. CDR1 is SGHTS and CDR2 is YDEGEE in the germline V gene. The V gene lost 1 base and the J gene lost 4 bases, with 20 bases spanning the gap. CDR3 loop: CASSLFGGGGGITEAFF. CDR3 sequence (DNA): TGTGCCAGCAGCTTGTTCGGCGGTGGGGGGGGAATCACTGAAGCTTTCTTT. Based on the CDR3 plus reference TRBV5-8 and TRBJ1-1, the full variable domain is EAGVTQSPTHLIKTRGQQATLRCSPISGHTSVYWYQQALGLGLQFLLWYDEGEERNRGNFPPRFSGRQFPNYSSELNVNALELEDSALYLCASSLFGGGGGITEAFFGQGTRLTVV.

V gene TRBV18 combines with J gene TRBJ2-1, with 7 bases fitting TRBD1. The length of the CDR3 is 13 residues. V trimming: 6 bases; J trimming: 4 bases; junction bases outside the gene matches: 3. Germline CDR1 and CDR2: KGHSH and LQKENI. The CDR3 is CASSGTEYNEQFF. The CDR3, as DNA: TGTGCCAGCTCCGGGACAGAGTACAATGAGCAGTTCTTC.

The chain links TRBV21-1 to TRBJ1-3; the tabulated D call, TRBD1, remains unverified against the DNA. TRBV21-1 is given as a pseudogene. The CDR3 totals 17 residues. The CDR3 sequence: CASSKNGGQGRRNTIYF. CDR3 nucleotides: TGTGCCAGCAGCAAAAATGGGGGCCAGGGGCGCAGAAACACCATATATTTT.

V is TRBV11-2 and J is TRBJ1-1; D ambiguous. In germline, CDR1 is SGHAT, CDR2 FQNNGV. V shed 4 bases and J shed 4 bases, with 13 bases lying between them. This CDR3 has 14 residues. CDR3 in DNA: TGTGCCAGCAGCTCACATCTGGGGAGCACTGAAGCTTTCTTT. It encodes CASSSHLGSTEAFF.

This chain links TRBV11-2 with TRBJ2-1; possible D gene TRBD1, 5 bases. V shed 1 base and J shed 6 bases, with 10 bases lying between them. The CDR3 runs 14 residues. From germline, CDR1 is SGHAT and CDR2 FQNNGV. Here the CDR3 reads CASSLGQGGNEQFF. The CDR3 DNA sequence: TGTGCCAGCAGCTTAGGGCAGGGTGGCAATGAGCAGTTCTTC.

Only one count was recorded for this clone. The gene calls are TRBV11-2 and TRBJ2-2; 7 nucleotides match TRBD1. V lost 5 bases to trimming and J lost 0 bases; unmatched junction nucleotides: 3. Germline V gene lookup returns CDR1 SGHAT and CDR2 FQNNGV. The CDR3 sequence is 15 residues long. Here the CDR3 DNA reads TGTGCCAGCAGCGCAGGGGGAGCGAACACCGGGGAGCTGTTTTTT. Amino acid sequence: CASSAGGANTGELFF. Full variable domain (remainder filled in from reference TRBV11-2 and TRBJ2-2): EAGVAQSPRYKIIEKRQSVAFWCNPISGHATLYWYQQILGQGPKLLIQFQNNGVVDDSQLPKDRFSAERLKGVDSTLKIQPAKLEDSAVYLCASSAGGANTGELFFGEGSRLTVL.

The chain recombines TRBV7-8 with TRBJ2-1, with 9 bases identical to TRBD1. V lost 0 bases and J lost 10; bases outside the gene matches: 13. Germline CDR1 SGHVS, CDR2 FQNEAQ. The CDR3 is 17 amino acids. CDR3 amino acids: CASSLAFTGQGPKEQFF. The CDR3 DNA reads TGTGCCAGCAGCTTAGCTTTTACCGGACAGGGGCCTAAGGAGCAGTTCTTC.

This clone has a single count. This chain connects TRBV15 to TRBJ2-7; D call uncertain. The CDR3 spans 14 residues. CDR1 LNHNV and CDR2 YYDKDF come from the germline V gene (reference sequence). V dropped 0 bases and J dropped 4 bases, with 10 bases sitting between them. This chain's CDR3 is CATSRDISGYEQYF. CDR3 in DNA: TGTGCCACCAGCAGAGATATTTCGGGTTACGAGCAGTACTTC.

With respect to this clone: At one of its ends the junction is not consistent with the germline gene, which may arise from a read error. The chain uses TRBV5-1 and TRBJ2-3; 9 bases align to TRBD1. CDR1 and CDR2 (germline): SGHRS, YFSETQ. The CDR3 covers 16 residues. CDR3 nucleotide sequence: TGCGCCAGCAGCCTGGACAGGGGCCCTACCACACATACGCAGTATTTT. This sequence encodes CASSLDRGPTTHTQYF. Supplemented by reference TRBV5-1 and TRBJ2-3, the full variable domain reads KAGVTQTPRYLIKTRGQQVTLSCSPISGHRSVSWYQQTPGQGLQFLFEYFSETQRNKGNFPGRFSGRQFSNSRSEMNVSTLELGDSALYLCASSLDRGPTTHTQYFGPGTRLTVL.

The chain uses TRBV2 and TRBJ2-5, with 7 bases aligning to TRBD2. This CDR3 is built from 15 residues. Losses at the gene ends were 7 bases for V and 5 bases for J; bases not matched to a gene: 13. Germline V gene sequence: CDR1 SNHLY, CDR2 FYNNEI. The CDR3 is CASMFRRGGLETQYF. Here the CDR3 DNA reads TGTGCCAGCATGTTTAGGCGGGGAGGGTTGGAGACCCAGTACTTC. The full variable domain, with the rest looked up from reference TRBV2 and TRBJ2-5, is EPEVTQTPSHQVTQMGQEVILRCVPISNHLYFYWYRQILGQKVEFLVSFYNNEISEKSEIFDDQFSVERPDGSNFTLKIRSTKLEDSAMYFCASMFRRGGLETQYFGPGTRLLVL.

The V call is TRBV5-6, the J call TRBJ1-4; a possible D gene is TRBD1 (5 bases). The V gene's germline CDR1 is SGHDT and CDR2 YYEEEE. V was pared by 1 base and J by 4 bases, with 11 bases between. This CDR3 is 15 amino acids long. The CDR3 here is CASSLLGGFNEKLFF. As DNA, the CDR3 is TGTGCCAGCAGCTTGCTGGGGGGTTTTAATGAAAAACTGTTTTTT.

CDR3 DNA sequence: TGTGCCAGCAGTGAATGGGGGCAGGGAGAGGGCGGCTACACCTTC. Amino acids: CASSEWGQGEGGYTF. The chain recombines TRBV6-1 with TRBJ1-2, with a weak D call TRBD1 (6 bases). This CDR3 is built from 15 residues. Trimming stripped 2 bases from V and 8 bases from J, with 18 bases between. Germline V CDR1 and CDR2: MNHNS, SASEGT.

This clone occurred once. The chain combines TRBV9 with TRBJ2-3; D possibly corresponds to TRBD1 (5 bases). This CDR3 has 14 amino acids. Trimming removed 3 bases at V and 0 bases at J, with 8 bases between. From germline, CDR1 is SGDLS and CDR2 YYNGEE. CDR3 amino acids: CASSAGHSTDTQYF. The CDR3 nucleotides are TGTGCCAGCAGCGCTGGACATAGCACAGATACGCAGTATTTT.